Described below is a single TCR beta chain sequence and its context. This entry belongs to a study of CD8 T cells in Susac syndrome. This CDR3 region has 14 residues. V dropped 5 bases and J dropped 4; count of bases not matched to a gene: 7. Germline V lookup: CDR1 DFQATT, CDR2 SNEGSKA (reference sequence). RNA in amounts of roughly 0.5 to 1 ug was reverse transcribed with random hexamers. TCRdb called the immunoSEQ multiplex PCR reads again in MiXCR, with one record for every CDR3 protein. The data show about 140,000 distinct CDR3 sequences, about 95% seen once. The specimen was CD4+ T cells from PBMCs. This receptor was identified in a human donor with Susac syndrome. The chain has TRBV20-1 and TRBJ1-4; TRBD1 matches 7 bases. The CDR3 reads CSAAPGTDNEKLFF. CDR3 nucleotides: TGCAGTGCTGCCCCTGGGACAGATAATGAAAAACTGTTTTTT.